The 9 T cell receptor beta chains below were found in one sample sequenced in a study of identifying expanded T cells in peripheral blood. Profiled with immunoSEQ multiplex PCR; TCRdb holds only in-frame clones, not every one. The table records about 58,000 clones, about 83% of them present only once. Sequencing was performed on blood. The receptors originated from a person aged 18 to 75 in good health.

The chain carries TRBV6-1 and TRBJ2-5, with D maybe TRBD2 (6 bases). The CDR3 is made up of 14 amino acids. The germline gives CDR1 MNHNS, CDR2 SASEGT. With 7 bases removed from V and 1 base from J, the gap between germline ends came to 13 bases. The CDR3 nucleotides read TGTGCCAGCACCCTCCCTAGCGCCCAAGAGACCCAGTACTTC. This codes for CASTLPSAQETQYF.

The chain carries TRBV11-3 and TRBJ1-2; D might be TRBD1 (5 bases). CDR1 is SGHNT, CDR2 YENEEA, per germline. V was clipped by 5 bases and J by 8 bases, with 21 bases between them. The CDR3 loop spans 15 amino acids. CDR3 residues: CASSEGTSRVSGYTF. The CDR3, as DNA: TGTGCCAGCAGCGAAGGGACCTCCCGGGTCAGCGGCTACACCTTC.

J is TRBJ1-4 and V is TRBV18; D is perhaps TRBD1 (5 bases). CDR1 KGHSH and CDR2 LQKENI come from the germline V gene. V lost 6 bases and J 4 bases, leaving 18 bases between the germline ends. The CDR3 runs to 16 residues. The CDR3 DNA is TGTGCCAGCTCCAAGTTCCCGGGGCTGAATAATGAAAAACTGTTTTTT. Amino acid sequence: CASSKFPGLNNEKLFF. The whole variable domain, remainder taken from reference TRBV18 and TRBJ1-4, is NAGVMQNPRHLVRRRGQEARLRCSPMKGHSHVYWYRQLPEEGLKFMVYLQKENIIDESGMPKERFSAEFPKEGPSILRIQQVVRGDSAAYFCASSKFPGLNNEKLFFGSGTQLSVL.

The V call is TRBV7-9, the J call TRBJ1-3; no firm D call. The V end was cut by 2 bases, the J end by 0 bases, with 8 bases between. CDR1 SEHNR and CDR2 FQNEAQ come from the germline V gene (reference sequence). This CDR3 spans 15 amino acids. Here the CDR3 DNA reads TGTGCCAGCAGCTTACAGCGTCTCTCTGGAAACACCATATATTTT. As protein: CASSLQRLSGNTIYF.

This clone occurred a few times. The rearrangement links TRBV19 to TRBJ2-1; D unresolved. In germline, CDR1 is LNHDA, CDR2 SQIVND (reference sequence). CDR3 size: 11 residues. Trimming removed 3 bases from V and 7 bases from J, with 4 bases in between. CDR3 region: CASSILNEQFF. CDR3 DNA: TGTGCCAGTAGTATCTTAAATGAGCAGTTCTTC.

The CDR3 protein is CASSQGRAGWNEQFF. Here the CDR3 DNA reads TGCGCCAGCAGCCAAGGGAGGGCCGGGTGGAATGAGCAGTTCTTC. The rearrangement links TRBV4-3 to TRBJ2-1, with D possibly being TRBD2 (6 bases). The CDR3 is 15 amino acids. The germline gives CDR1 LGHNA, CDR2 YSLEER. The V gene lost 1 base and the J gene lost 7 bases, with 14 bases spanning the gap.

The J gene is TRBJ1-2, the V gene TRBV29-1, with D unclear. CDR3 length: 12 amino acids. CDR1 SQVTM and CDR2 ANQGSEA come from the germline V gene. Trimming removed 2 bases at V and 4 bases at J, with 8 bases between. DNA of the CDR3: TGCAGCGTTGAATCCGGTGGCTATGGCTACACCTTC. Protein sequence: CSVESGGYGYTF.

V gene TRBV5-1 combines with J gene TRBJ2-5, with D maybe TRBD2 (6 bases). The CDR3 has 16 amino acids. V lost 4 bases, J lost 1 base, and 17 bases lay in between. In germline, CDR1 is SGHRS, CDR2 YFSETQ. The CDR3 loop is CASSGRSGTVQETQYF. DNA of the CDR3: TGCGCCAGCAGCGGCCGATCCGGGACTGTCCAAGAGACCCAGTACTTC.

The rearrangement uses TRBV7-2 and TRBJ1-2; the D gene is possibly TRBD1 (5 bases). The CDR3 extends over 15 amino acids. Germline-derived CDR1 and CDR2 are SGHTA and FQGNSA. V lost 4 bases and J 8 bases, leaving 20 bases between the germline ends. The CDR3 coding sequence is TGTGCCAGCAGCTCCGCGCCCCGGGACTCGACGGGCTACACCTTC. Translation: CASSSAPRDSTGYTF.